These T cell receptor beta chains were read from a single sample in a study of identical twins. TCRdb re-derived calls from the 5' RACE reads in MiXCR, one entry per CDR3 protein. The data show approximately 670,000 distinct CDR3 sequences, 6.1% seen once. Sequencing used naive T cells sorted from blood. These receptors were taken from a young man in good health. Both conserved end residues are part of each CDR3. The D gene is left open where the match is weak. For some rows the clone size is stated as once, few or many, or as a class when expanded; others skip it.

abundance: many
d_gene: .
v_gene: TRBV29-1
j_gene: TRBJ2-3
CDR3nt: TGCAGCGTTGTAGGACAGTACTCCACAGATACGCAGTATTTT
CDR3aa: CSVVGQYSTDTQYF

abundance: .
d_gene: TRBD2
v_gene: TRBV6-2/TRBV6-3
j_gene: TRBJ2-1
CDR3nt: TGTGCCAGCAGTTCCCAAAATAGCGGGACCGTATACCACAATGAGCAGTTCTTC
CDR3aa: CASSSQNSGTVYHNEQFF

abundance: many
d_gene: .
v_gene: TRBV29-1
j_gene: TRBJ1-1
CDR3nt: TGCAGCGTTGAAGATCCTTTGGCAGGGGTGGCCACTGAAGCTTTCTTT
CDR3aa: CSVEDPLAGVATEAFF

abundance: .
d_gene: .
v_gene: TRBV15
j_gene: TRBJ1-5
CDR3nt: TGTGCCACCAGCAGAGGCGTCGGACTGCCAGCTAATCAGCCCCAGCATTTT
CDR3aa: CATSRGVGLPANQPQHF

abundance: few
d_gene: .
v_gene: TRBV25-1
j_gene: TRBJ1-2
CDR3nt: TGTGCCACCAAGACAGTCCACTATGGCTACACCTTC
CDR3aa: CATKTVHYGYTF

abundance: many
d_gene: .
v_gene: TRBV5-1
j_gene: TRBJ1-1
CDR3nt: TGCGCCAGCAGCTGGGACAAAATGAACACTGAAGCTTTCTTT
CDR3aa: CASSWDKMNTEAFF

abundance: many
d_gene: .
v_gene: TRBV12-3/TRBV12-4
j_gene: TRBJ2-1
CDR3nt: TGTGCCAGCATCGCGGAGGAAACCTCCTACAATGAGCAGTTCTTC
CDR3aa: CASIAEETSYNEQFF

abundance: few
d_gene: TRBD1
v_gene: TRBV24-1
j_gene: TRBJ2-1
CDR3nt: TGTGCCACCAGTGATCTACCGGGACAGGGGGGCAATGAGCAGTTCTTC
CDR3aa: CATSDLPGQGGNEQFF

abundance: many
d_gene: TRBD2
v_gene: TRBV6-4
j_gene: TRBJ2-7
CDR3nt: TGTGCCACGGGACTAGCGGGATACTTCCTCTACGAGCAGTACTTC
CDR3aa: CATGLAGYFLYEQYF

abundance: many
d_gene: .
v_gene: TRBV29-1
j_gene: TRBJ2-3
CDR3nt: TGCAGCGTAACCCGCACAGGGCAAAACACAGATACGCAGTATTTT
CDR3aa: CSVTRTGQNTDTQYF

abundance: .
d_gene: .
v_gene: TRBV3-1
j_gene: TRBJ2-3
CDR3nt: TGTGCCAGCAGCCCCGGACTGGGACGTTGGGATACGCAGTATTTT
CDR3aa: CASSPGLGRWDTQYF

abundance: few
d_gene: TRBD2
v_gene: TRBV12-3/TRBV12-4
j_gene: TRBJ2-7
CDR3nt: TGTGCCAACGGCCCATCCATCACGGGAGGCACCTACGAGCAGTACTTC
CDR3aa: CANGPSITGGTYEQYF

abundance: .
d_gene: TRBD2
v_gene: TRBV20-1
j_gene: TRBJ2-1
CDR3nt: TGCAGTGCTAGAGATCTCGTGGCGGGAGGAGACCACAATGAGCAGTTCTTC
CDR3aa: CSARDLVAGGDHNEQFF

abundance: many
d_gene: TRBD1
v_gene: TRBV7-9
j_gene: TRBJ2-7
CDR3nt: TGTGCCAGCAGCTCAGGGACAGCCTTCTACGAGCAGTACTTC
CDR3aa: CASSSGTAFYEQYF

abundance: .
d_gene: .
v_gene: TRBV11-2
j_gene: TRBJ1-2
CDR3nt: TGTGCCAGCAGCTTAAGGGGGTACGGTTATGGCTACACCTTC
CDR3aa: CASSLRGYGYGYTF

abundance: many
d_gene: TRBD2
v_gene: TRBV6-5
j_gene: TRBJ2-2
CDR3nt: TGTGCCAGCAGTTACTCGATTCTAGCGGGATTTCACACCGGGGAGCTGTTTTTT
CDR3aa: CASSYSILAGFHTGELFF

abundance: many
d_gene: .
v_gene: TRBV20-1
j_gene: TRBJ1-1
CDR3nt: TGCAGTGCTTCTGCCGGACAGATGAACACTGAAGCTTTCTTT
CDR3aa: CSASAGQMNTEAFF

abundance: many
d_gene: .
v_gene: TRBV12-3/TRBV12-4
j_gene: TRBJ2-3
CDR3nt: TGTGCCAGCAGACCCTCCCAGTTGGATACGCAGTATTTT
CDR3aa: CASRPSQLDTQYF

abundance: .
d_gene: TRBD2
v_gene: TRBV5-1
j_gene: TRBJ2-5
CDR3nt: TGCGCCGGCAGCTTGGCACTAGCGGGGTTACAAGAGACCCAGTACTTC
CDR3aa: CAGSLALAGLQETQYF

abundance: .
d_gene: .
v_gene: TRBV9
j_gene: TRBJ1-1
CDR3nt: TGTGCCAGCAGCGTAGAACAGGGAACGTCTGAAGCTTTCTTT
CDR3aa: CASSVEQGTSEAFF

abundance: .
d_gene: TRBD2
v_gene: TRBV4-2
j_gene: TRBJ2-7
CDR3nt: TGTGCCAGCAGCCAAAATAGCGGGATGACCTCTTATGAGCAGTACTTC
CDR3aa: CASSQNSGMTSYEQYF

abundance: many
d_gene: .
v_gene: TRBV11-3
j_gene: TRBJ2-1
CDR3nt: TGTGCCAGCAGCTTAGAAAGGGTTGGGCTCAATGAGCAGTTCTTC
CDR3aa: CASSLERVGLNEQFF

abundance: few
d_gene: .
v_gene: TRBV24-1
j_gene: TRBJ1-1
CDR3nt: TGTGCCACCAGTGACCGTGACAGCCTTGAAGCTTTCTTT
CDR3aa: CATSDRDSLEAFF

abundance: .
d_gene: .
v_gene: TRBV7-8
j_gene: TRBJ2-5
CDR3nt: TGTGCCAGCAACTTTTGGGGCTTGGAGACCCAGTACTTC
CDR3aa: CASNFWGLETQYF

abundance: many
d_gene: .
v_gene: TRBV5-1
j_gene: TRBJ2-1
CDR3nt: TGCGCCAGCAGCTTGAAGAACAGGGCCCCGGGAACTGAGCAGTTCTTC
CDR3aa: CASSLKNRAPGTEQFF

abundance: few
d_gene: TRBD1
v_gene: TRBV12-3/TRBV12-4
j_gene: TRBJ1-2
CDR3nt: TGTGCCAGCAGTTTGGTGGGACAGGGTTTTTATGGCTACACCTTC
CDR3aa: CASSLVGQGFYGYTF

abundance: .
d_gene: TRBD2
v_gene: TRBV14
j_gene: TRBJ2-1
CDR3nt: TGTGCCAGCAAAATGACTAGCGGGTACAATGAGCAGTTCTTC
CDR3aa: CASKMTSGYNEQFF

abundance: many
d_gene: .
v_gene: TRBV20-1
j_gene: TRBJ2-1
CDR3nt: TGCAGTGCTAGGGCCTCTAGTTCGTCCTACAATGAGCAGTTCTTC
CDR3aa: CSARASSSSYNEQFF

abundance: many
d_gene: TRBD2
v_gene: TRBV25-1
j_gene: TRBJ2-2
CDR3nt: TGTGCCAGCTTGGGAGGTAGCGGGGCGAACACCGGGGAGCTGTTTTTT
CDR3aa: CASLGGSGANTGELFF

abundance: many
d_gene: TRBD2
v_gene: TRBV5-1
j_gene: TRBJ2-1
CDR3nt: TGCGCCAGCAGCTTGTATCGGGGGGGCTACAATGAGCAGTTCTTC
CDR3aa: CASSLYRGGYNEQFF

abundance: many
d_gene: .
v_gene: TRBV4-1
j_gene: TRBJ2-5
CDR3nt: TGCGCCAGCAGCCAAGATATTAGCACTGGGGAGACCCAGTACTTC
CDR3aa: CASSQDISTGETQYF

abundance: few
d_gene: .
v_gene: TRBV29-1
j_gene: TRBJ2-5
CDR3nt: TGCAGCGTTGAAGATCAGGGGGGGGGAGGCCCTTTAGAGACCCAGTACTTC
CDR3aa: CSVEDQGGGGPLETQYF

abundance: many
d_gene: .
v_gene: TRBV24-1
j_gene: TRBJ2-1
CDR3nt: TGTGCCACCAGTGATGGGACCTTCACCCGTAACGATGAGCAGTTCTTC
CDR3aa: CATSDGTFTRNDEQFF

abundance: few
d_gene: .
v_gene: TRBV5-1
j_gene: TRBJ2-2
CDR3nt: TGCGCCAGCAGCTGGGGGTCCATCACCGGGGAGCTGTTTTTT
CDR3aa: CASSWGSITGELFF

abundance: many
d_gene: .
v_gene: TRBV6-1
j_gene: TRBJ1-1
CDR3nt: TGTGCCAGCAGAATTGGGACACGGAACACTGAAGCTTTCTTT
CDR3aa: CASRIGTRNTEAFF

abundance: few
d_gene: .
v_gene: TRBV5-1
j_gene: TRBJ2-1
CDR3nt: TGCGCCAGCAGTCCCTGGGGAAGCGGGCAATACAATGAGCAGTTCTTC
CDR3aa: CASSPWGSGQYNEQFF

abundance: .
d_gene: .
v_gene: TRBV5-6
j_gene: TRBJ1-1
CDR3nt: TGTGCCAGCAGCCGTCGGGGCGGGGGTTCAGGTGAAGCTTTCTTT
CDR3aa: CASSRRGGGSGEAFF

abundance: many
d_gene: .
v_gene: TRBV20-1
j_gene: TRBJ2-3
CDR3nt: TGCAGTGCTAGACGCAGTACGGGGGCGACCGATACGCAGTATTTT
CDR3aa: CSARRSTGATDTQYF

abundance: many
d_gene: TRBD2
v_gene: TRBV20-1
j_gene: TRBJ2-1
CDR3nt: TGCAGTGCGAGCAAGGGGGCGGGAGGGGAGTATGAGCAGTTCTTC
CDR3aa: CSASKGAGGEYEQFF

abundance: few
d_gene: .
v_gene: TRBV18
j_gene: TRBJ2-3
CDR3nt: TGTGCCAGCTCACCGGACACCCGAGATACGCAGTATTTT
CDR3aa: CASSPDTRDTQYF

abundance: many
d_gene: TRBD2
v_gene: TRBV24-1
j_gene: TRBJ2-5
CDR3nt: TGTGCCACCAGTGAGCCGGGACTACAAGAGACCCAGTACTTC
CDR3aa: CATSEPGLQETQYF

abundance: many
d_gene: TRBD2
v_gene: TRBV27
j_gene: TRBJ2-1
CDR3nt: TGTGCCAGCAGTTTATCGAAGACTAGCGGGAGGTACTCCTACAATGAGCAGTTCTTC
CDR3aa: CASSLSKTSGRYSYNEQFF

abundance: many
d_gene: .
v_gene: TRBV29-1
j_gene: TRBJ1-1
CDR3nt: TGCAGCGTTGGATTCCGGGGGGAAGCTTTCTTT
CDR3aa: CSVGFRGEAFF

abundance: many
d_gene: .
v_gene: TRBV27
j_gene: TRBJ1-1
CDR3nt: TGTGCCAGCAGCCTTACAGGGAGGGAAGCTTTCTTT
CDR3aa: CASSLTGREAFF

abundance: .
d_gene: TRBD1
v_gene: TRBV9
j_gene: TRBJ2-2
CDR3nt: TGTGCCAGCAGAGACGGACAGGGGCAAAACGGGGAGCTGTTTTTT
CDR3aa: CASRDGQGQNGELFF

abundance: many
d_gene: TRBD2
v_gene: TRBV6-5
j_gene: TRBJ2-1
CDR3nt: TGTGCCAGCAGTTCCTCGACTAGCGGCAATGAGCAGTTCTTC
CDR3aa: CASSSSTSGNEQFF

abundance: once
d_gene: TRBD1
v_gene: TRBV20-1
j_gene: TRBJ1-1
CDR3nt: TGCAGTGCTAGAGATGGGACAGTGAACACTGAAGCTGTCTTT
CDR3aa: CSARDGTVNTEAVF